Here is one TCR beta chain with its context. The antigen is not known. This sample stems from a study of graft-versus-host responses after intestinal transplantation. The overall study: Multivisceral, liver-intestinal, or isolated intestinal transplants were received by the recipients. For 2 to 4 years after anti-thymocyte globulin induction, all recipients took tacrolimus and steroids. General observations from the study: Where graft-donor T cell macrochimerism was present, patients had high graft-versus-host to host-versus-graft clonal ratios in allografts.

Assay used: immunoSEQ multiplex PCR; TCRdb lists only in-frame clones, some missing. The sample shows under 30,000 clones, 60% to 85% of them seen only once. The starting material, graft tissue, was processed to release intraepithelial and lamina propria lymphocytes. The CDR3 has 20 amino acids. Trimming removed 5 bases at V and 1 base at J, with 24 bases between. CDR1 is MRHNA and CDR2 is SNTAGT in the germline V gene. This TCR came from a human patient who received an intestinal transplant, so some T cells may come from the graft donor. The sample here was ileum tissue, taken 98 days after intestinal transplantation. The gene calls are TRBV6-4 and TRBJ2-6; possible D gene TRBD1, 6 bases. CDR3 DNA sequence: TGTGCCAGCAGTACGATGGACAGTTCGACGTGGATATCTGGGGCCAACGTCCTGACTTTC. This translates into CASSTMDSSTWISGANVLTF.